This T cell receptor (beta chain) is from a study of cytomegalovirus exposure and HLA in healthy donors. Whole-study findings and limits: It has been reported that TCR beta sequences accurately predicted the HLA-A and HLA-B alleles of most subjects.

To note about this clone: The antigen is not known.

The PCR contained 60 Vbeta and 13 Jbeta primers. The method was immunoSEQ multiplex PCR; TCRdb's version includes in-frame clones alone and lacks a portion of them. The table has roughly 190,000 clones, 79% seen once; the top ten hold about 1.6%. CDR3 size: 12 residues. CDR1 GTSNPN and CDR2 SVGIG come from the germline V gene (reference sequence). V was cut by 0 bases and J by 6 bases, with 8 bases left in between. The sequence came from a woman aged 45-65 years in good health and CMV-seronegative. The chain employs TRBV30 and TRBJ1-2; D possibly corresponds to TRBD1 (6 bases). The source material was PBMCs. The CDR3 region has the DNA TGTGCCTGGAGTGTACAGGGCCATGGCTACACCTTC. This gives the protein CAWSVQGHGYTF.